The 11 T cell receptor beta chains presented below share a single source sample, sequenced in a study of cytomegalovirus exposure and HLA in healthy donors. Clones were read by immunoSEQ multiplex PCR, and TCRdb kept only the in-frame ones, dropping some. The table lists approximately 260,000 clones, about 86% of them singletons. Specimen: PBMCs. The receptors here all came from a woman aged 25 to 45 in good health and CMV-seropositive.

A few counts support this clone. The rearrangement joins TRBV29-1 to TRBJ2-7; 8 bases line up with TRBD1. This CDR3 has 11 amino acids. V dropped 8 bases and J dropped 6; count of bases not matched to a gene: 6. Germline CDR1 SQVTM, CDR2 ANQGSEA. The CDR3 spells CSTGQGLEQYF. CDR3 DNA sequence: TGCAGCACCGGACAGGGACTCGAGCAGTACTTC.

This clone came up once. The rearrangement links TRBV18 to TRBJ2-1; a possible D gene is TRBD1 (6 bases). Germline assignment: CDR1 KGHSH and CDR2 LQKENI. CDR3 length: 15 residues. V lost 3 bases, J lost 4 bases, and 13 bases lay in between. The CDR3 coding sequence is TGTGCCAGCTCACCCACGGGACAATCTTACAATGAGCAGTTCTTC. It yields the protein CASSPTGQSYNEQFF. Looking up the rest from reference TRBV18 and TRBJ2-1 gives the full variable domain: NAGVMQNPRHLVRRRGQEARLRCSPMKGHSHVYWYRQLPEEGLKFMVYLQKENIIDESGMPKERFSAEFPKEGPSILRIQQVVRGDSAAYFCASSPTGQSYNEQFFGPGTRLTVL.

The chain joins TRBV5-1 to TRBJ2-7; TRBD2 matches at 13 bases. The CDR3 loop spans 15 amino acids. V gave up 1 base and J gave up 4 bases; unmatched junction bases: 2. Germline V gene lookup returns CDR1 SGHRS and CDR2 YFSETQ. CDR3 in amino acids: CASSLRTSGSYEQYF. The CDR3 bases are TGCGCCAGCAGCTTGCGGACTAGCGGGAGTTACGAGCAGTACTTC.

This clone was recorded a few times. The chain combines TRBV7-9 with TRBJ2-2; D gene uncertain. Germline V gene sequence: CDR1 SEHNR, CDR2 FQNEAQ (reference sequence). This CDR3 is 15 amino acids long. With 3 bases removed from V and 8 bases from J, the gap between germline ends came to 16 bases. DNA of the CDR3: TGTGCCAGCAGCTTTCGTACAGTAGTATCGGGGGAGCTGTTTTTT. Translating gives CASSFRTVVSGELFF.

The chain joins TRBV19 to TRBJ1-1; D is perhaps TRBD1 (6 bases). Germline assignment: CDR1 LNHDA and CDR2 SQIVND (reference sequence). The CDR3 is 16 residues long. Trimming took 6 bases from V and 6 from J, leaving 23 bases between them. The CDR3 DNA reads TGTGCCAGTAGCCTCAGGGGAATCCGAACAGTTGCTGAAGCTTTCTTT. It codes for CASSLRGIRTVAEAFF. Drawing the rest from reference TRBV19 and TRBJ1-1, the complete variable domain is DGGITQSPKYLFRKEGQNVTLSCEQNLNHDAMYWYRQDPGQGLRLIYYSQIVNDFQKGDIAEGYSVSREKKESFPLTVTSAQKNPTAFYLCASSLRGIRTVAEAFFGQGTRLTVV.

The CDR3 bases are TGTGCCAGTAGTATTAATCTAGGAGGGGATGCTTTCTTT. This sequence encodes CASSINLGGDAFF. The genes are TRBV19 and TRBJ1-1, with a weak D call TRBD1 (5 bases). The CDR3 is 13 amino acids. CDR1 and CDR2 (germline): LNHDA, SQIVND (reference sequence). V gave up 3 bases and J gave up 11 bases, with 16 bases separating them.

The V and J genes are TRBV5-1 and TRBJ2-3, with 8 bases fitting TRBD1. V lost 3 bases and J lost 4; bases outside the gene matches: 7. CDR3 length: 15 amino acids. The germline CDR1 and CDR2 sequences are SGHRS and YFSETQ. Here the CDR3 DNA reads TGCGCCAGCAGCTGGACCAGGGGGCCCTCAGATACGCAGTATTTT. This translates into CASSWTRGPSDTQYF.

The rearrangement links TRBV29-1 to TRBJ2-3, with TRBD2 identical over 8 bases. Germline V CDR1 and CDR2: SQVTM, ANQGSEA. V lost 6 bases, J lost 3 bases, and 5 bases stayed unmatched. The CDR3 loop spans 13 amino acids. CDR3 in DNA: TGCAGCGTCTTCGGCGGGAGGACAGATACGCAGTATTTT. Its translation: CSVFGGRTDTQYF.

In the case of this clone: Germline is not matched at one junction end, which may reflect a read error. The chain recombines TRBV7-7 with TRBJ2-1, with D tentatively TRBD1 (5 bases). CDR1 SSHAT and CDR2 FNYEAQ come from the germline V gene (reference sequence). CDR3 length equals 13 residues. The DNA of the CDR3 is TGTGCTAGCAGCCCCGGTGGGGCCAATGAGCAGTTCTTC. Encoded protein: CASSPGGANEQFF.

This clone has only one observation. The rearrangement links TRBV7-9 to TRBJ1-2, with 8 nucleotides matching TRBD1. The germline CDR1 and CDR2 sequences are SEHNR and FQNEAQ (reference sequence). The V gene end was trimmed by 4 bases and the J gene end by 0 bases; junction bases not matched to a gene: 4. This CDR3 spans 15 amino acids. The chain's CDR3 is CASSSLDRANYGYTF. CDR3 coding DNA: TGTGCCAGCAGCTCACTGGACAGGGCTAACTATGGCTACACCTTC. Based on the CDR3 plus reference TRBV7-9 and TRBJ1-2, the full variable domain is DTGVSQNPRHKITKRGQNVTFRCDPISEHNRLYWYRQTLGQGPEFLTYFQNEAQLEKSRLLSDRFSAERPKGSFSTLEIQRTEQGDSAMYLCASSSLDRANYGYTFGSGTRLTVV.

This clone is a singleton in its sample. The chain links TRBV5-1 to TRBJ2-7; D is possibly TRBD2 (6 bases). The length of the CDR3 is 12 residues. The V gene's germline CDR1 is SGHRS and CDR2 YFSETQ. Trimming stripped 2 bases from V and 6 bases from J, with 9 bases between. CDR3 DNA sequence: TGCGCCAGCAGCTTCCCTAGCGTCGAGCAGTACTTC. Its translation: CASSFPSVEQYF.